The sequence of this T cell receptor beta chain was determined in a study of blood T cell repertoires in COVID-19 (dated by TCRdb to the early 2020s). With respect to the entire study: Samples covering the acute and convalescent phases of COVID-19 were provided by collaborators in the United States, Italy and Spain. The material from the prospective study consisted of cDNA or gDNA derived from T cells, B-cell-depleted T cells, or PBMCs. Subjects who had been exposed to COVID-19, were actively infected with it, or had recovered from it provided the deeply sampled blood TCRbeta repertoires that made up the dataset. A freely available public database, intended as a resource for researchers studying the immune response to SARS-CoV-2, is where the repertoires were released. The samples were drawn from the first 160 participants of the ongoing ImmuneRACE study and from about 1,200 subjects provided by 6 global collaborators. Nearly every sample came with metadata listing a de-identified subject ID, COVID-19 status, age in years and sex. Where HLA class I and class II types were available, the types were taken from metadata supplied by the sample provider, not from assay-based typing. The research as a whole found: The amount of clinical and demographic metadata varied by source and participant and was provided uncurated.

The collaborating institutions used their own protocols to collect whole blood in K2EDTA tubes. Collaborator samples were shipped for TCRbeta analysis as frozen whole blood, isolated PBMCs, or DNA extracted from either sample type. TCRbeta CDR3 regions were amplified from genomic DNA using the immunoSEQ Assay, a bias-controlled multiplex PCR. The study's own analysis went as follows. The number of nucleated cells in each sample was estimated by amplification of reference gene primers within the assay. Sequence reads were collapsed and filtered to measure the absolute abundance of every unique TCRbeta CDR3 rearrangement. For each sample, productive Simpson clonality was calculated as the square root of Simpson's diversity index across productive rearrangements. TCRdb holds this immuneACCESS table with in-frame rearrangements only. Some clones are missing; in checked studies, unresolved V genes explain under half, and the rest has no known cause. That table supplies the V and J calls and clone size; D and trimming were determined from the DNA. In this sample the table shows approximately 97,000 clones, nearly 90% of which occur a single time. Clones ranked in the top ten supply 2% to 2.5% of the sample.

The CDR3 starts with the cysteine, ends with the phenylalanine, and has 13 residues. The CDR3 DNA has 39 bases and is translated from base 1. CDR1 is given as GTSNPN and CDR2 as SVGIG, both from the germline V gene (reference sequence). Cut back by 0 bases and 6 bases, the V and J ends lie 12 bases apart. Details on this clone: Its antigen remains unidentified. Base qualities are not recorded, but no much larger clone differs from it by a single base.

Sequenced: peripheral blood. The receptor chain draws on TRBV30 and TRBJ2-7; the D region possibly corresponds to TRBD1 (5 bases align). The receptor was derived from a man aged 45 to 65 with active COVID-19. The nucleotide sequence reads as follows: TGTGCCTGGAGTGTGGGTTCGACAGCCGAGCAGTACTTC. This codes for CAWSVGSTAEQYF.